The clone carrying this TCR beta chain was detected only once. Germline CDR1 LGHNA, CDR2 YNFKEQ. This CDR3 contains 19 residues. Germline trimming cut 4 bases from V and 3 bases from J; bases unmatched to any gene: 13. The source of the sample is a study of blood T cell repertoires in COVID-19. Libraries were prepared by immunoSEQ multiplex PCR; TCRdb keeps only in-frame clonotypes and omits some of them. Among 110,000 or so clones listed, approximately 84% were seen once. Sequenced sample: peripheral blood. J is TRBJ2-2 and V is TRBV4-2; 11 bases map to TRBD1. The sequence was collected from a man aged 45-65 years with acute or convalescent COVID-19. The CDR3 nucleotides read TGTGCCAGCAGCCGGGGGGACAGGGGGAAATGGGTAGACACCGGGGAGCTGTTTTTT. Translation: CASSRGDRGKWVDTGELFF.